The 27 T cell receptor beta chains below come from one sample, sequenced in a study of vaccination and CD4 T cells after COVID-19. Their antigens are not known. Cultured CD4+ T cells had their DNA profiled by the Oncomine TCR Beta short-read assay. TCRdb independently ran MiXCR on the PCR reads; one entry per CDR3 protein. This sample carries around 21,000 distinct CDR3 sequences, less than 55% of them seen once, and the ten largest clones take 9% to 9.5%. Treatment given: roughly 10-day PBMC culture with coronavirus spike peptide pools or control peptides (ViraFEST assay). Specimen: CD4+ T cells from blood, cultured in vitro. The receptors were sampled from a human donor who had recovered from COVID-19.

This clonotype has only a few counts. A junction boundary mismatches the germline segment, possibly from a read error. The V gene is TRBV11-2, the J gene TRBJ2-5; 8 positions match TRBD1. Per germline, CDR1 SGHAT and CDR2 FQNNGV. The CDR3 extends over 14 amino acids. The CDR3 DNA follows: TGTGCTAGCAGCCCAGGGGGCAGGCAAGAGACCCAGTACTTC. Protein sequence: CASSPGGRQETQYF.

CDR3 bases: TGTGCCAGCAGCTTGGGGACTCGGGATCAGCCCCAGCATTTT. Protein sequence: CASSLGTRDQPQHF. The chain is built from TRBV7-2 and TRBJ1-5, with a possible D match to TRBD1 (5 bases). Trimming removed 3 bases from V and 5 bases from J, with 11 bases in between. The CDR3 is 14 residues long. Per the germline V gene, CDR1 is SGHTA and CDR2 is FQGNSA.

The chain recombines TRBV10-1 with TRBJ2-2; tentatively, D is TRBD2 (6 bases). The length of the CDR3 is 14 residues. Germline lookup yields CDR1 WNHNN and CDR2 SYGVQD (reference sequence). V was trimmed by 3 bases and J by 7 bases, leaving 12 bases between them. CDR3 amino acids: CASSDPGDGGELFF. The CDR3 DNA is TGCGCCAGCAGTGACCCGGGGGATGGCGGGGAGCTGTTTTTT.

The rearrangement links TRBV2 to TRBJ2-1, with TRBD2 matching 9 bases. The CDR3 runs to 15 residues. CDR1 is SNHLY and CDR2 is FYNNEI in the germline V gene. With V trimmed by 2 bases and J by 8 bases, 7 bases remained unmatched. CDR3 DNA sequence: TGTGCCAGCAGTGAACGTAGCGGGAGAACGGATGAGCAGTTCTTC. It codes for CASSERSGRTDEQFF. Drawing the rest from reference TRBV2 and TRBJ2-1, the complete variable domain is EPEVTQTPSHQVTQMGQEVILRCVPISNHLYFYWYRQILGQKVEFLVSFYNNEISEKSEIFDDQFSVERPDGSNFTLKIRSTKLEDSAMYFCASSERSGRTDEQFFGPGTRLTVL.

CDR3 nucleotide sequence: TGTGCCAGCAGTGAAGCGCTAGGCGGAAACATGAACACTGAAGCTTTCTTT. Amino acid sequence: CASSEALGGNMNTEAFF. The chain uses TRBV6-1 and TRBJ1-1, with no clear D. The V end lost 0 bases, the J end lost 0 bases, and 14 bases lay between the germline ends. The CDR3 consists of 17 residues. The V gene's germline CDR1 is MNHNS and CDR2 SASEGT.

This clonotype was seen only a few times. The chain uses TRBV7-3 and TRBJ2-5; D is possibly TRBD1 (6 bases). The V gene's germline CDR1 is SGHTA and CDR2 FQGTGA. V was clipped by 1 base and J by 1 base, with 10 bases between them. This CDR3 region has 15 residues. The CDR3 loop is CASSLNVGAQETQYF. The CDR3 DNA reads as TGTGCCAGCAGCTTAAACGTGGGGGCCCAAGAGACCCAGTACTTC.

Written as DNA, the CDR3 is TGTGCCAGCAGTAAATTTCGCTCCAGAGAGACCCAGTACTTC. Protein product: CASSKFRSRETQYF. V and J are TRBV6-1 and TRBJ2-5; D not resolved. The germline V gene has CDR1 MNHNS and CDR2 SASEGT. The CDR3 has 14 residues. The ends were cut back, 5 bases at V and 4 bases at J, with 14 bases in the middle.

The chain uses TRBV28 and TRBJ1-2; TRBD1 might be the D (5 bases). The V end lost 7 bases, the J end lost 1 base, and 13 bases lay between the germline ends. Germline assignment: CDR1 MDHEN and CDR2 SYDVKM. The CDR3 runs to 14 residues. DNA for the CDR3: TGTGCCAGCACCCCTGGGGGGGATAACTATGGCTACACCTTC. The encoded protein is CASTPGGDNYGYTF.

This clonotype was observed a handful of times. V usage is TRBV20-1 and J usage is TRBJ2-5, with 8 bases matching TRBD2. Germline lookup yields CDR1 DFQATT and CDR2 SNEGSKA (reference sequence). The CDR3 is 15 residues long. The ends lost 6 bases at V and 4 bases at J; junction bases unmatched: 13. CDR3 in DNA: TGCAGTGCAGGATGGGCCCGGGGGGGGGGAGAGACCCAGTACTTC. This codes for CSAGWARGGGETQYF.

This chain uses TRBV6-2 or TRBV6-3 with TRBJ2-3, with D uncertain. Trimming took 8 bases from V and 4 from J, leaving 13 bases between them. CDR3 length equals 13 residues. Germline lookup yields CDR1 MNHEY and CDR2 SVGEGT. The CDR3 protein is CASRPARPDTQYF. In DNA form, the CDR3 reads TGTGCCAGCCGCCCCGCCCGGCCAGATACGCAGTATTTT.

This chain connects TRBV7-2 to TRBJ2-7; weak D call: TRBD1 (5 bases). V lost 4 bases and J lost 2, with 12 bases in between. This CDR3 contains 14 residues. Germline V gene data show CDR1 as SGHTA and CDR2 as FQGNSA. The CDR3 protein is CASSSSTETYEQYF. The CDR3 DNA follows: TGTGCCAGCAGCTCATCGACAGAGACCTACGAGCAGTACTTC.

This chain joins TRBV7-2 and TRBJ1-1; possible D gene TRBD1, 5 bases. CDR3 length: 13 residues. The V end was cut by 5 bases, the J end by 8 bases, with 15 bases between. Germline-derived CDR1 and CDR2 are SGHTA and FQGNSA. CDR3 residues: CASSLSRDREAFF. CDR3 DNA sequence: TGTGCCAGCAGCCTCTCCCGCGACAGAGAAGCTTTCTTT.

In this sample, this clonotype turned up once. The V gene is TRBV7-2, the J gene TRBJ2-7; the D gene is possibly TRBD2 (6 bases). Germline CDR1 SGHTA, CDR2 FQGNSA. CDR3 length equals 13 residues. V was cut by 5 bases and J by 3 bases, with 11 bases left in between. The CDR3 region is CASSAGPGYEQYF. The CDR3 DNA is TGTGCCAGCAGCGCGGGACCGGGCTACGAGCAGTACTTC. The variable domain in full, with the rest retrieved from reference TRBV7-2 and TRBJ2-7, is GAGVSQSPSNKVTEKGKDVELRCDPISGHTALYWYRQSLGQGLEFLIYFQGNSAPDKSGLPSDRFSAERTGGSVSTLTIQRTQQEDSAVYLCASSAGPGYEQYFGPGTRLTVT.

This clonotype was found a few times. The V and J genes are TRBV6-5 and TRBJ1-2; TRBD1 matches 8 bases. The CDR3 consists of 15 residues. Trimming at V came to 2 bases and at J to 2 bases, leaving 4 bases not matched to a gene. Germline values: CDR1 MNHEY, CDR2 SVGAGI. In DNA form, the CDR3 reads TGTGCCAGCAGTTACCCGACAGGGGCCAACTATGGCTACACCTTC. It yields the protein CASSYPTGANYGYTF.

The CDR3 here is CASTLPLGGAYEQYF. As DNA, the CDR3 is TGTGCCAGCACCCTCCCCCTGGGCGGAGCCTACGAGCAGTACTTC. This chain joins TRBV7-2 and TRBJ2-7; D gene ambiguous. Germline assignment: CDR1 SGHTA and CDR2 FQGNSA. The CDR3 totals 15 residues. V was cut by 7 bases and J by 2 bases, with 18 bases left in between.

The rearrangement joins TRBV19 to TRBJ1-2; D ambiguous. This CDR3 contains 15 residues. V was trimmed by 1 base and J by 0 bases, leaving 9 bases between them. CDR1 is LNHDA, CDR2 SQIVND, per germline (reference sequence). The CDR3 DNA reads TGTGCCAGTAGTATAGTCGGCGGAGCTAACTATGGCTACACCTTC. Its protein product is CASSIVGGANYGYTF.

The chain is built from TRBV29-1 and TRBJ1-1; tentatively, D is TRBD1 (5 bases). This CDR3 is built from 12 residues. Germline values: CDR1 SQVTM, CDR2 ANQGSEA. The V end lost 6 bases, the J end lost 13 bases, and 21 bases lay between the germline ends. CDR3 nucleotide sequence: TGCAGCGTGGAAAGGGGCAGGGACTTTGGTTTCTTT. This translates into CSVERGRDFGFF.

A few counts support this clonotype. The chain recombines TRBV20-1 with TRBJ2-3; 12 bases are shared with TRBD1. Losses at the gene ends were 3 bases for V and 3 bases for J; bases not matched to a gene: 10. The CDR3 sequence is 17 residues long. Germline V lookup: CDR1 DFQATT, CDR2 SNEGSKA (reference sequence). CDR3 sequence reads: CSASPGTGGGNTDTQYF. The CDR3 DNA reads TGCAGTGCTAGCCCCGGGACAGGGGGCGGTAATACAGATACGCAGTATTTT.

The rearrangement links TRBV20-1 to TRBJ1-2; D is undetermined. The V gene lost 6 bases and the J gene lost 4 bases, with 9 bases spanning the gap. Germline V gives CDR1 DFQATT, CDR2 SNEGSKA (reference sequence). This CDR3 contains 11 residues. The CDR3 region has the DNA TGCAGTGCCCCGAGCGGCTATGGCTACACCTTC. Protein product: CSAPSGYGYTF.

This chain joins TRBV19 and TRBJ1-5; D is unresolved. This CDR3 has 13 residues. In germline, CDR1 is LNHDA, CDR2 SQIVND (reference sequence). Deletions cut 5 bases from V and 4 bases from J, with 9 bases between. In DNA, the CDR3 is TGTGCCAGTAGTTCGGGAGGAAATCAGCCCCAGCATTTT. This encodes CASSSGGNQPQHF. Combining the CDR3 with reference TRBV19 and TRBJ1-5 gives the whole variable domain DGGITQSPKYLFRKEGQNVTLSCEQNLNHDAMYWYRQDPGQGLRLIYYSQIVNDFQKGDIAEGYSVSREKKESFPLTVTSAQKNPTAFYLCASSSGGNQPQHFGDGTRLSIL.

The rearrangement uses TRBV27 and TRBJ2-7; 8 nucleotides align to TRBD2. The V and J ends lost 7 bases and 3 bases, in that order; junction bases with no gene match: 14. CDR1 is MNHEY, CDR2 SMNVEV, per germline (reference sequence). The CDR3 has 16 amino acids. This CDR3 reads CASKGSSAGDFYEQYF. CDR3 sequence (DNA): TGTGCCAGCAAAGGGAGCTCAGCGGGAGACTTCTACGAGCAGTACTTC.

The chain recombines TRBV20-1 with TRBJ2-5; D may be TRBD1 or TRBD2 (6 bases each). The CDR3 has 17 amino acids. CDR1 and CDR2 from the germline V gene are DFQATT and SNEGSKA (reference sequence). Trimming stripped 4 bases from V and 5 bases from J, with 26 bases between. CDR3 in amino acids: CSATTPRAGQQRETQYF. CDR3 DNA: TGCAGTGCTACCACGCCGCGGGCGGGACAACAAAGGGAGACCCAGTACTTC.

The rearrangement uses TRBV7-2 and TRBJ1-2; 9 nucleotides align to TRBD1. The CDR3 is 15 amino acids. Unmatched junction bases numbered 8, after V lost 1 base and J lost 8 bases. The germline V gene encodes CDR1 SGHTA and CDR2 FQGNSA. CDR3 loop: CASSLGTGGARGYTF. In DNA, the CDR3 is TGTGCCAGCAGCTTAGGTACAGGGGGCGCGAGGGGCTACACCTTC.

This clonotype appeared a few times. The CDR3 loop reads CASSSYRGIYGYTF. The DNA for the CDR3 is TGTGCCAGCAGCTCGTACAGGGGGATTTATGGCTACACCTTC. The genes are TRBV7-2 and TRBJ1-2; the match to TRBD1 covers 8 bases. V gave up 4 bases and J gave up 5 bases; unmatched junction bases: 6. The V gene's germline CDR1 is SGHTA and CDR2 FQGNSA. This CDR3 region has 14 residues.

The V call is TRBV12-3 or TRBV12-4, the J call TRBJ1-1; a possible D gene is TRBD1 (6 bases). This CDR3 spans 18 amino acids. The V gene lost 3 bases and the J gene lost 5 bases, with 25 bases spanning the gap. This CDR3 reads CASSLRGVEGGGETEAFF. The CDR3 bases are TGTGCCAGCAGTTTGAGGGGGGTTGAGGGCGGAGGAGAAACTGAAGCTTTCTTT.

V and J are TRBV5-1 and TRBJ2-7; unclear D gene. The germline V gene encodes CDR1 SGHRS and CDR2 YFSETQ. CDR3 length: 13 amino acids. The V end was cut by 4 bases, the J end by 3 bases, with 11 bases between. CDR3 sequence (DNA): TGCGCCAGCAGCCTCGGGTCAAACTACGAGCAGTACTTC. This gives the protein CASSLGSNYEQYF.

This clonotype has just a few counts. This rearrangement joins TRBV2 to TRBJ1-5; no reliable D call. CDR1 SNHLY and CDR2 FYNNEI come from the germline V gene. This CDR3 spans 13 amino acids. V dropped 3 bases and J dropped 7 bases, with 10 bases sitting between them. CDR3 region: CASSEIGRQPQHF. CDR3 sequence (DNA): TGTGCCAGCAGTGAGATAGGGCGGCAGCCCCAGCATTTT. The full variable domain, its missing parts supplied by reference TRBV2 and TRBJ1-5, is EPEVTQTPSHQVTQMGQEVILRCVPISNHLYFYWYRQILGQKVEFLVSFYNNEISEKSEIFDDQFSVERPDGSNFTLKIRSTKLEDSAMYFCASSEIGRQPQHFGDGTRLSIL.